What follows are 9 T cell receptor beta chains derived from one specimen sequenced in a study of cytomegalovirus exposure and HLA in healthy donors. The primer mix had 60 Vbeta and 13 Jbeta primers. The method was immunoSEQ multiplex PCR; TCRdb's version includes in-frame clones alone and lacks a portion of them. The sample shows about 83,000 clones, roughly four fifths of them seen only once. Source material: PBMCs. The source is a woman aged 25 to 39 in good health and CMV-seronegative.

The chain uses TRBV7-8 and TRBJ2-7; TRBD2 aligns across 9 bases. CDR1 is SGHVS and CDR2 is FQNEAQ in the germline V gene. The CDR3 runs 17 residues. With 2 bases clipped from V and 3 bases from J, the junction kept 11 bases outside the gene matches. CDR3 region: CASSLKLGSGGIYEQYF. The CDR3 coding sequence is TGTGCCAGCAGCTTAAAGCTTGGTAGCGGGGGAATCTACGAGCAGTACTTC.

A word on this clone: Distinct nucleotide sequences in the sample also encode this CDR3. This chain uses TRBV5-1 with TRBJ1-1; the D gene is possibly TRBD1 (5 bases). The V gene's germline CDR1 is SGHRS and CDR2 YFSETQ. V dropped 1 base and J dropped 1 base, with 5 bases sitting between them. CDR3 length equals 13 residues. The chain's CDR3 is CASSLQGNTEAFF. The CDR3 DNA reads as TGCGCCAGCAGCTTGCAGGGGAACACTGAAGCTTTCTTT.

The rearrangement uses TRBV28 and TRBJ1-1, with TRBD1 matching 7 bases. The V and J ends lost 4 bases and 3 bases, in that order; junction bases with no gene match: 5. The CDR3 runs to 14 residues. Germline V gene sequence: CDR1 MDHEN, CDR2 SYDVKM. DNA for the CDR3: TGTGCCAGCAGTTCCGACGGACAGGACACTGAAGCTTTCTTT. The encoded protein is CASSSDGQDTEAFF.

This chain uses TRBV10-3 with TRBJ2-7, with a weak D call TRBD1 (5 bases). The CDR3 extends over 12 amino acids. The germline V and J ends were trimmed by 4 bases and 3 bases, with 7 bases remaining between them. Germline loops: CDR1 ENHRY, CDR2 SYGVKD. CDR3 sequence (DNA): TGTGCCATCAGTGGCCAGGGCTACGAGCAGTACTTC. Its protein is CAISGQGYEQYF.

The rearrangement links TRBV7-9 to TRBJ1-5, with 10 bases identical to TRBD1. Germline V lookup: CDR1 SEHNR, CDR2 FQNEAQ (reference sequence). The CDR3 contains 13 residues. V shed 5 bases and J 7 bases; nucleotides not matched to a gene: 2. CDR3 protein: CASSGTGEQPQHF. CDR3 bases: TGTGCCAGCAGCGGGACAGGGGAGCAGCCCCAGCATTTT.

The rearrangement uses TRBV5-6 and TRBJ2-7; perhaps TRBD1 as D (6 bases). This CDR3 has 13 residues. Germline loops: CDR1 SGHDT, CDR2 YYEEEE. Deletions cut 2 bases from V and 2 bases from J, with 8 bases between. The CDR3 DNA reads as TGTGCCAGCAGCTTAACAGGGACCTACGAGCAGTACTTC. This gives the protein CASSLTGTYEQYF. Combining the CDR3 with reference TRBV5-6 and TRBJ2-7 gives the whole variable domain DAGVTQSPTHLIKTRGQQVTLRCSPKSGHDTVSWYQQALGQGPQFIFQYYEEEERQRGNFPDRFSGHQFPNYSSELNVNALLLGDSALYLCASSLTGTYEQYFGPGTRLTVT.

This chain joins TRBV7-3 and TRBJ2-1, with 8 bases aligning to TRBD2. Germline-derived CDR1 and CDR2 are SGHTA and FQGTGA. CDR3 length equals 15 residues. V was clipped by 1 base and J by 9 bases; unmatched bases: 8. The CDR3 loop is CASSLISGNRAEQFF. The CDR3 bases are TGTGCCAGCAGCTTAATTAGCGGGAATAGGGCTGAGCAGTTCTTC.

The chain uses TRBV27 and TRBJ2-2; possibly TRBD1 for D (6 bases). The germline V gene has CDR1 MNHEY and CDR2 SMNVEV (reference sequence). The V end lost 6 bases, the J end lost 5 bases, and 10 bases lay between the germline ends. This CDR3 contains 13 residues. CDR3 DNA sequence: TGTGCCAGCAGCCGAAGGGGGACCGGGGAGCTGTTTTTT. Protein: CASSRRGTGELFF.

This chain connects TRBV11-2 to TRBJ1-4; 8 bases are shared with TRBD1. The CDR3 extends over 17 amino acids. V gave up 1 base and J gave up 4 bases; unmatched junction bases: 8. Germline assignment: CDR1 SGHAT and CDR2 FQNNGV. The CDR3 sequence is CASSLGVATGVNEKLFF. The CDR3 DNA follows: TGTGCCAGCAGCTTAGGGGTTGCGACAGGGGTTAATGAAAAACTGTTTTTT.